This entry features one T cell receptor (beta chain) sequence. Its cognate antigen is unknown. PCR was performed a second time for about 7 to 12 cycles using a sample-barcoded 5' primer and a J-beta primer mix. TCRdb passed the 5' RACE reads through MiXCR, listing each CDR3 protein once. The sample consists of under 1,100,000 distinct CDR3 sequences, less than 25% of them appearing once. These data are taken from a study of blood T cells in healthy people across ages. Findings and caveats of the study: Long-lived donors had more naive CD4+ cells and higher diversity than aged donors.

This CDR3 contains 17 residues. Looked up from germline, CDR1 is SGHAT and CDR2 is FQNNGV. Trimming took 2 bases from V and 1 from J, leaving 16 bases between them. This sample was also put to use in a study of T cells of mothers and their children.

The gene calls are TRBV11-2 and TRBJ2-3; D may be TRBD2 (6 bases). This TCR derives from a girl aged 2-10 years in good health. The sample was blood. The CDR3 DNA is TGTGCCAGCAGCTTATCTAATCCGGGAGAGGGCACAGATACGCAGTATTTT. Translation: CASSLSNPGEGTDTQYF.